Below are 16 T cell receptor beta chains sequenced from a single sample in a study of graft-versus-host responses after intestinal transplantation. Their recognized antigens are unknown. Sequencing used immunoSEQ multiplex PCR; TCRdb keeps in-frame clones, though not all of them. The sample shows 70,000 or so clones, around 82% of them seen only once. The sequencing here drew on unstimulated CD4+ T cells sorted from spleen or lymph node cells, taken before transplant. These receptors were taken from a human donor who was the organ donor for an intestinal transplant.

The chain joins TRBV6-1 to TRBJ2-2; 8 bases match TRBD1. Trimming cost V 5 bases and J 5 bases; bases outside gene matches: 7. Germline CDR1 is MNHNS and CDR2 is SASEGT. CDR3 length: 15 amino acids. The CDR3 DNA is TGTGCCAGCAGTCTAAAACAGGGGGGAACCGGGGAGCTGTTTTTT. Protein sequence: CASSLKQGGTGELFF.

The chain links TRBV19 to TRBJ2-2; 13 bases match TRBD2. Germline-derived CDR1 and CDR2 are LNHDA and SQIVND (reference sequence). This CDR3 is built from 16 residues. V dropped 7 bases and J dropped 1; count of bases not matched to a gene: 3. The CDR3, as DNA: TGTGCCAGTAAAGGACTAGCGGGGGTGAACACCGGGGAGCTGTTTTTT. Protein product: CASKGLAGVNTGELFF.

V gene TRBV6-6 combines with J gene TRBJ1-1; D is ambiguous. The CDR3 is 14 residues long. CDR1 is MNHNY and CDR2 is SVGAGI in the germline V gene (reference sequence). The germline V and J ends were trimmed by 4 bases and 4 bases, with 13 bases remaining between them. In DNA, the CDR3 is TGTGCCAGCAGTTCCACAGCCCTTGGCACTGAAGCTTTCTTT. As protein: CASSSTALGTEAFF.

This chain links TRBV27 with TRBJ2-3, with TRBD2 as a possible D gene (6 bases). Germline V gives CDR1 MNHEY, CDR2 SMNVEV (reference sequence). Trimming pared 7 bases from V and 3 bases from J, leaving 17 bases between. The CDR3 covers 15 residues. Here the CDR3 reads CASTLAPGLTDTQYF. The CDR3 coding sequence is TGTGCCAGCACCCTTGCCCCGGGACTGACAGATACGCAGTATTTT.

The V and J genes are TRBV11-3 and TRBJ2-3, with 11 nucleotides matching TRBD2. CDR1 SGHNT and CDR2 YENEEA come from the germline V gene. CDR3 length: 16 amino acids. Unmatched junction bases numbered 2, after V lost 3 bases and J lost 0 bases. As DNA, the CDR3 is TGTGCCAGCAGCTTCGGACTAGCGGGCAGCACAGATACGCAGTATTTT. Translation gives CASSFGLAGSTDTQYF.

The chain carries TRBV2 and TRBJ2-3; 11 bases line up with TRBD2. There are 16 residues in the CDR3. Germline loops: CDR1 SNHLY, CDR2 FYNNEI. The ends lost 6 bases at V and 2 bases at J; junction bases unmatched: 7. CDR3 bases: TGTGCCAGCAGCGAGACTAGCGGGGCCTACACAGATACGCAGTATTTT. Translated, it gives CASSETSGAYTDTQYF.

The chain links TRBV4-1 to TRBJ1-5, with D perhaps TRBD1 (5 bases). The V and J ends lost 0 bases and 2 bases respectively, with 17 bases between them. There are 18 residues in the CDR3. CDR1 MGHRA and CDR2 YSYEKL come from the germline V gene. The CDR3 region is CASSQDHRGGRGNQPQHF. In nucleotides, the CDR3 is TGCGCCAGCAGCCAAGATCATCGTGGGGGGAGGGGCAATCAGCCCCAGCATTTT.

The chain joins TRBV19 to TRBJ1-1, with 10 bases aligning to TRBD1. V shed 2 bases and J 6 bases; nucleotides not matched to a gene: 6. The CDR3 spans 15 residues. Germline V CDR1 and CDR2: LNHDA, SQIVND (reference sequence). The CDR3 region is CASSIRQGASAEAFF. Written as DNA, the CDR3 is TGTGCCAGTAGTATACGACAGGGGGCGAGTGCTGAAGCTTTCTTT.

The chain has TRBV6-5 and TRBJ1-6; a possible D gene is TRBD1 (5 bases). The germline gives CDR1 MNHEY, CDR2 SVGAGI. The V end lost 4 bases, the J end lost 14 bases, and 15 bases lay between the germline ends. The CDR3 length is 13 residues. DNA of the CDR3: TGTGCCAGCAGTTCCCTGGACATCCGAACCCTCCACTTT. Protein product: CASSSLDIRTLHF.

The chain is built from TRBV6-4 and TRBJ1-3; D is perhaps TRBD1 (6 bases). CDR1 and CDR2 from the germline V gene are MRHNA and SNTAGT. This CDR3 region has 14 residues. V lost 7 bases and J 2 bases, leaving 12 bases between the germline ends. The DNA of the CDR3 is TGTGCCAGCACGCTACAGGGTCCTGGAAACACCATATATTTT. Translated, it gives CASTLQGPGNTIYF.

This chain links TRBV4-1 with TRBJ2-7, with 8 bases aligning to TRBD2. CDR1 is MGHRA and CDR2 is YSYEKL in the germline V gene. The CDR3 is 17 amino acids. J lost 2 bases, V lost 1 base, and 10 bases had no gene match. CDR3 region: CASSQGRSGGMAYEQYV. CDR3 nucleotides: TGCGCCAGCAGCCAAGGAAGGAGCGGGGGAATGGCCTACGAGCAGTACGTC.

The chain recombines TRBV5-4 with TRBJ1-4; TRBD1 matches 7 bases. The CDR3 consists of 15 residues. Germline V gives CDR1 SGHNT, CDR2 YYREEE (reference sequence). Losses at the gene ends were 1 base for V and 7 bases for J; bases not matched to a gene: 7. The CDR3 protein is CASSLSRGQGEKLFF. The CDR3 DNA follows: TGTGCCAGCAGCTTGAGTAGGGGGCAGGGTGAAAAACTGTTTTTT.

This clone has a single count. The chain uses TRBV9 and TRBJ2-2; D perhaps matches TRBD2 (6 bases). Germline V gene data show CDR1 as SGDLS and CDR2 as YYNGEE. V lost 0 bases and J lost 6, with 12 bases in between. There are 15 residues in the CDR3. The CDR3 nucleotides read TGTGCCAGCAGCGTAGAAGGAGGGGTCCCCGGGGAGCTGTTTTTT. Protein sequence: CASSVEGGVPGELFF.

This chain uses TRBV5-6 with TRBJ1-2; 8 nucleotides match TRBD1. The junction had 11 bases not matched to a gene; V was cut back by 4 bases and J by 6 bases. Germline-derived CDR1 and CDR2 are SGHDT and YYEEEE. CDR3 length: 15 amino acids. In DNA, the CDR3 is TGTGCCAGCAGCCCCACCCACTTGACAGGGGATGGCTACACCTTC. It specifies CASSPTHLTGDGYTF.

The chain carries TRBV11-2 and TRBJ1-2; no definite D call. CDR1 SGHAT and CDR2 FQNNGV come from the germline V gene. The CDR3 loop spans 15 amino acids. The V and J ends lost 1 base and 0 bases respectively, with 9 bases between them. CDR3 amino acids: CASSLAFQSNYGYTF. DNA of the CDR3: TGTGCCAGCAGCTTAGCCTTTCAGTCTAACTATGGCTACACCTTC.

The chain joins TRBV5-1 to TRBJ1-1; D not certain. Germline CDR1 SGHRS, CDR2 YFSETQ. Trimming took off 1 base at V and 0 bases at J, with 10 bases between the two ends. CDR3 length equals 15 residues. The CDR3 region is CASSLSGKLNTEAFF. The CDR3 nucleotides read TGCGCCAGCAGCTTGAGCGGGAAATTGAACACTGAAGCTTTCTTT. Variable domain in full (rest from reference TRBV5-1 and TRBJ1-1): KAGVTQTPRYLIKTRGQQVTLSCSPISGHRSVSWYQQTPGQGLQFLFEYFSETQRNKGNFPGRFSGRQFSNSRSEMNVSTLELGDSALYLCASSLSGKLNTEAFFGQGTRLTVV.